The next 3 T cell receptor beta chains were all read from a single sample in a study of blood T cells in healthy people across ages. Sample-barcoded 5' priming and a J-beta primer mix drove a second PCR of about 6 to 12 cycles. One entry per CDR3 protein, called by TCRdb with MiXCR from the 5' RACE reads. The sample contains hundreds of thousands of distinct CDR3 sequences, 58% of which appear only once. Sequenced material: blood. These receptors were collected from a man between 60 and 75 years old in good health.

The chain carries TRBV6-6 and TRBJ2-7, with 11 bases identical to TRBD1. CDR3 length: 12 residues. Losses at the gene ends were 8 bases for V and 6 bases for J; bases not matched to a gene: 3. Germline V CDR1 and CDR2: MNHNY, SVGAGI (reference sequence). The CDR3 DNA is TGTGCCAGCGGACAGGGGGCGTTCGAGCAGTACTTC. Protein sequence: CASGQGAFEQYF.

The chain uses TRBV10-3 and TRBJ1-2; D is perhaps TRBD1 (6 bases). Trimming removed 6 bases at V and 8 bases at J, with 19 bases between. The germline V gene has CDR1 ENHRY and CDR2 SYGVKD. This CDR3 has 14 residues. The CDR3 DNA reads TGTGCCATCAGGCCCGGGACACCAAGAGGGGGCTACACCTTC. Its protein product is CAIRPGTPRGGYTF.

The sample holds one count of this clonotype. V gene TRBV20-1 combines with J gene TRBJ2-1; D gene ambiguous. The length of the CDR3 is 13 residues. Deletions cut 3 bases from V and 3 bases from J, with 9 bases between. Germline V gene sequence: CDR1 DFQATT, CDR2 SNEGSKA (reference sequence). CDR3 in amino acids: CSASRWGYNEQFF. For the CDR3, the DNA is TGCAGTGCTAGTCGGTGGGGCTACAATGAGCAGTTCTTC.